These 10 T cell receptor beta chains were all obtained from the same sample, sequenced in a study of T cell changes during pregnancy in multiple sclerosis. TCRdb keeps only in-frame clones here, not all; method: immunoSEQ multiplex PCR. The sample lists about 60,000 clones; 90% to 95% were seen once. Sample: CD4+ T cells from peripheral blood mononuclear cells, taken in the first trimester of pregnancy. These receptors were taken from a female donor with multiple sclerosis, enrolled in a pregnancy study.

This clone was seen only once. This chain links TRBV6-1 with TRBJ1-2, with D maybe TRBD1 (6 bases). V shed 7 bases and J shed 4 bases, with 16 bases lying between them. Per the germline V gene, CDR1 is MNHNS and CDR2 is SASEGT. The CDR3 runs 14 residues. The DNA for the CDR3 is TGTGCCAGCAACCGAGGACAGCCTCTCTATGGCTACACCTTC. Translation gives CASNRGQPLYGYTF.

The genes are TRBV7-2 and TRBJ1-4; 9 positions match TRBD1. V lost 1 base, J lost 8 bases, and 8 bases stayed unmatched. Per germline, CDR1 SGHTA and CDR2 FQGNSA. The CDR3 covers 16 residues. The CDR3 region has the DNA TGTGCCAGCAGCTTAGGTCCACAGGGGGCGAACGAAAAACTGTTTTTT. This translates into CASSLGPQGANEKLFF. The full variable domain, with the rest looked up from reference TRBV7-2 and TRBJ1-4, is GAGVSQSPSNKVTEKGKDVELRCDPISGHTALYWYRQSLGQGLEFLIYFQGNSAPDKSGLPSDRFSAERTGGSVSTLTIQRTQQEDSAVYLCASSLGPQGANEKLFFGSGTQLSVL.

The chain recombines TRBV7-2 with TRBJ1-5, with TRBD1 matching 8 bases. The CDR3 contains 13 residues. J was trimmed by 7 bases and V by 4 bases; bases with no gene match: 3. Per germline, CDR1 SGHTA and CDR2 FQGNSA. The CDR3 region is CASSYRGNQPQHF. The CDR3 DNA follows: TGTGCCAGCAGCTACAGGGGGAACCAGCCCCAGCATTTT. The full variable domain, with the rest looked up from reference TRBV7-2 and TRBJ1-5, is GAGVSQSPSNKVTEKGKDVELRCDPISGHTALYWYRQSLGQGLEFLIYFQGNSAPDKSGLPSDRFSAERTGGSVSTLTIQRTQQEDSAVYLCASSYRGNQPQHFGDGTRLSIL.

The CDR3, as DNA: TGTGCCAGCAGTTACTCCCCGGACATCTTTGGGGCACCCCTCCACTTT. Its translation is CASSYSPDIFGAPLHF. The rearrangement links TRBV6-6 to TRBJ1-6, with D perhaps matching TRBD1 (5 bases). This CDR3 has 16 amino acids. V was clipped by 0 bases and J by 11 bases, with 17 bases between them. Germline V gene sequence: CDR1 MNHNY, CDR2 SVGAGI (reference sequence).

The V and J genes are TRBV27 and TRBJ1-6; no clear D gene. V was cut by 6 bases and J by 0 bases, with 18 bases left in between. The CDR3 has 18 amino acids. CDR1 and CDR2 (germline): MNHEY, SMNVEV (reference sequence). In nucleotides, the CDR3 is TGTGCCAGCAGACACCCCCGCGGTCGGAGCTCCTATAATTCACCCCTCCACTTT. Its protein is CASRHPRGRSSYNSPLHF.

A single count supports this clone. J is TRBJ1-2 and V is TRBV5-6; 8 nucleotides match TRBD1. The junction had 5 bases not matched to a gene; V was cut back by 4 bases and J by 3 bases. The CDR3 length is 14 residues. Germline V lookup: CDR1 SGHDT, CDR2 YYEEEE. This CDR3 reads CASSGQGGDYGYTF. The CDR3 coding sequence is TGTGCCAGCAGCGGACAGGGAGGGGACTATGGCTACACCTTC.

The chain uses TRBV27 and TRBJ1-1, with 8 positions matching TRBD1. V lost 6 bases, J lost 0 bases, and 9 bases stayed unmatched. The CDR3 has 16 residues. Germline values: CDR1 MNHEY, CDR2 SMNVEV (reference sequence). The CDR3 reads CASSQRTGIMNTEAFF. For the CDR3, the DNA is TGTGCCAGCAGCCAAAGGACAGGGATCATGAACACTGAAGCTTTCTTT.

DNA for the CDR3: TGTGCCAGCAGTTCCACAGGGTTTCGAGGAAACACCATATATTTT. Its translation: CASSSTGFRGNTIYF. The chain carries TRBV6-6 and TRBJ1-3; D possibly corresponds to TRBD1 (6 bases). V lost 4 bases and J lost 4, with 14 bases in between. CDR1 MNHNY and CDR2 SVGAGI come from the germline V gene (reference sequence). The CDR3 sequence is 15 residues long.

This clone appeared a single time. This chain connects TRBV19 to TRBJ1-1, with no clear D. The CDR3 has 14 amino acids. Germline V gives CDR1 LNHDA, CDR2 SQIVND (reference sequence). Trimming shortened V by 3 bases and J by 4 bases, and 12 bases separated the two germline ends. Here the CDR3 reads CASSIDRGSTEAFF. In nucleotides, the CDR3 is TGTGCCAGTAGTATTGATCGAGGGTCCACTGAAGCTTTCTTT.

The CDR3: CASSLEGGRDEKLFF. Here the CDR3 DNA reads TGCGCCAGCAGCTTGGAAGGGGGCCGGGATGAAAAACTGTTTTTT. This chain uses TRBV5-1 with TRBJ1-4, with 7 bases aligning to TRBD1. Germline trimming cut 0 bases from V and 6 bases from J; bases unmatched to any gene: 5. The CDR3 contains 15 residues. The germline CDR1 and CDR2 sequences are SGHRS and YFSETQ. The whole variable domain, filled in from reference TRBV5-1 and TRBJ1-4, reads KAGVTQTPRYLIKTRGQQVTLSCSPISGHRSVSWYQQTPGQGLQFLFEYFSETQRNKGNFPGRFSGRQFSNSRSEMNVSTLELGDSALYLCASSLEGGRDEKLFFGSGTQLSVL.